This TCR beta chain was captured in a study of early T cells in non-severe SARS-CoV-2 infection. TCRdb ran MiXCR on the 5' RACE reads and lists one entry per CDR3 protein. This table holds about 66,000 distinct CDR3 sequences, approximately 10% found once. CDR1 and CDR2 from the germline V gene are SQVTM and ANQGSEA. The CDR3 sequence is 14 residues long. Losses at the gene ends were 6 bases for V and 0 bases for J; bases not matched to a gene: 4. This chain connects TRBV29-1 to TRBJ1-3, with 8 positions matching TRBD1. Sequencing used whole blood. The TCR was taken from an adult who was a healthcare worker with PCR-confirmed SARS-CoV-2 infection or an uninfected control (not recorded which). CDR3 sequence reads: CSVGQGDSGNTIYF. The CDR3 DNA reads as TGCAGCGTAGGACAGGGAGACTCTGGAAACACCATATATTTT.